Described below is a single T cell receptor beta chain sequence and its context. What it binds is not known. Germline CDR1 reads LNHDA; CDR2 reads SQIVND (reference sequence). Trimming shortened V by 6 bases and J by 3 bases, and 23 bases separated the two germline ends. This CDR3 spans 17 amino acids. The sample originates from a study of cytomegalovirus exposure and HLA in healthy donors. Study-level points and caveats: In all likelihood, a cluster of highly shared sequence variants was a sequencing artifact. In a later analysis, V- and J-gene trimming of beta chains associated with a DCLRE1C missense variant, replicated independently. Later work found that TCR association rates differed between HLA loci; DRB1 had the most and HLA-C the fewest. In a later analysis, HLA-associated TCR beta chains were more clonally expanded than equally common others.

Primers for the PCR totalled 60 Vbeta and 13 Jbeta. The data were produced by immunoSEQ multiplex PCR, yet TCRdb's version contains in-frame clones alone and is incomplete. Of 140,000 to 150,000 clones in the sample, 60% to 85% were seen once. Sequencing was carried out using PBMCs. This TCR came from a man aged 40-49 years in good health and CMV-seronegative. The V gene is TRBV19, the J gene TRBJ1-2; tentatively, D is TRBD1 (6 bases). CDR3 in DNA: TGTGCCAGTAGATCCCGGGACATCGCCCCAACCCACTATGGCTACACCTTC. Residues: CASRSRDIAPTHYGYTF.